This entry concerns a single TCR beta chain. Its antigen target is currently unknown. This sample is part of a study of CXCR3-negative and CXCR3-positive naive CD8 T cells (dated by TCRdb to the late 2010s). Background for the entire study: Roughly 130 million TRB reads were obtained in total, roughly 1.5 +/- 0.3 million reads per library. Diversity and physicochemical repertoire analyses covered under twelve donors pooled from two independent experiments. The TRBV-TRBJ cluster analysis covered naive subsets from about five donors and memory cells from 3 donors. General study outcomes and caveats: Because CXCR3 expression was partially decreased after cryopreservation, freshly isolated PBMCs were used for most assays. Similar TRBV-TRBJ usage was shown by naive CXCR3-negative and CXCR3-positive cells from the same donor, whereas distinct patterns were shown by memory cells. Compared with CXCR3-negative naive cells, CXCR3-positive naive cells had TRB CDR3s with higher hydrophobicity (lower Kidera factor 4), lower energy, and higher strength and volume indices. Because surface CD5, which is linked to self-reactivity in mice, was comparable between the naive subsets, TCR interaction strength was also inferred from the physicochemical properties of TRB CDR3s. Both naive subsets had comparably high repertoire diversity, while memory CD8+ T cells had much lower repertoire diversity.

Each CD8+ T cell subset was flow-sorted in triplicate, with roughly 310,000 cells per subset placed directly into RLT lysis buffer. To keep memory contaminants out, a stringent definition of naive CD8+ T cells was applied: CD45RO-CCR7+CD27+CD95-. Using standard density gradient centrifugation, peripheral blood mononuclear cells were isolated from buffy coats. A FACSAria III was used to flow-sort naive CD8+ T cells into CXCR3-negative and CXCR3-positive populations. Total RNA was extracted from sorted cells using an RNeasy Mini Kit. The germline V gene supplies CDR1 SQVTM and CDR2 ANQGSEA. The CDR3 has 16 amino acids, counting the end cysteine and phenylalanine. DNA for this receptor is not on file. Sequencing instrument: NextSeq 550. The Human TCR Profiling Kit (MiLaboratory) was used to prepare UMI-labeled 5' RACE TRB cDNA libraries. cDNA synthesis used the entire amount of extracted RNA, and PCR amplification then used the entire amount of cDNA produced. The libraries were made side by side, with each library going through the same number of PCR cycles. The study's own analysis went as follows. MIGEC and MiXCR extracted about 49,000 +/- 11,000 unique UMI-labeled TRB cDNA molecules per library, requiring at least two reads per UMI. Each library averaged roughly 40,000 +/- 10,000 functional in-frame TRB CDR3 nucleotide clonotypes without stop codons. After downsampling to 5000 UMI-labeled TRB molecules per sample, diversity metrics, including normalized Shannon-Wiener and Chao1, were computed in VDJtools. Clonotype-size-weighted physicochemical properties of the central five CDR3 residues (interaction energy, strength, volume and Kidera factor 4) were computed in VDJtools. TCRdb reprocessed the reads, and each CDR3 protein sequence is entered once, without DNA. Clone size and V and J calls follow TCRdb, not the original study. The table held for this sample gives about 86,000 distinct CDR3 sequences. Nearly 0.85% of the sample goes to the ten largest clones.

The sequence links TRBV29-1 to TRBJ2-1; TCRdb outputs TRBD1, but without DNA this stays unchecked. The sample taken for sequencing was naive CXCR3+ CD8+ T cells from blood. The cell subset or site label, as the study defines it: CD45RO-CCR7+CD27+CD95- naive CD8+ T cells expressing CXCR3 (TNR3+). The receptor was isolated from a human donor in good health. Some clones in this sample may be carry-over from other donors' samples. CDR3 protein: CSVERRGSARLNEQFF.